The T cell receptor beta chain under discussion was sequenced for a study of blood T cell repertoires in COVID-19. At the level of the study: Samples taken during acute and convalescent COVID-19 were collected in the United States, Italy and Spain.

The J segment lost 11 bases and the V segment lost 1 base, leaving 10 bases of the junction unmatched. The germline V gene has CDR1 LGHDT and CDR2 YNNKEL (reference sequence). The CDR3 length is 16 residues. TCRdb's table, derived via immunoSEQ multiplex PCR, lists solely in-frame clones and lacks some. Of about 280,000 clones listed, 70% to 90% are singletons. This chain connects TRBV3-1 (or the pseudogene TRBV3-2) to TRBJ2-7, with 14 bases identical to TRBD2. The sequence was obtained from a woman aged 40 to 50 who had recovered from COVID-19. The sequenced material came from PBMCs or T cells enriched from blood (not recorded which). CDR3 sequence reads: CASSQAWGTSGRIKYF. Here the CDR3 DNA reads TGTGCCAGCAGCCAAGCTTGGGGGACTAGCGGGAGAATTAAGTACTTC.